Below, one TCR beta chain is given with its context. These data belong to a study of T cell changes during pregnancy in multiple sclerosis. The protocol was immunoSEQ multiplex PCR, while the TCRdb copy is restricted to in-frame clones and leaves out a portion. The sample lists 68,000 or so clones, roughly nine tenths occurring once. Germline-derived CDR1 and CDR2 are SEHNR and FQNEAQ (reference sequence). The ends lost 5 bases at V and 5 bases at J; junction bases unmatched: 7. CDR3 length: 16 amino acids. V usage is TRBV7-9 and J usage is TRBJ1-5; 12 bases are a match to TRBD1. The TCR was taken from a female donor with multiple sclerosis, enrolled in a pregnancy study. Source: peripheral blood, taken in the second trimester of pregnancy. CDR3 nucleotides: TGTGCCAGCAGCCCGGGACAGGGGGCATGGGATCAGCCCCAGCATTTT. This codes for CASSPGQGAWDQPQHF.